This T cell receptor beta chain was identified during a study of cytotoxic CD8 clonotypes in ibrutinib-treated CLL (dated by TCRdb to the early 2020s). A note on the overall study: The cohort included around 16 treatment-naive and ten to twelve relapsed/refractory patients; roughly 17 were IGHV unmutated. Partial responses were observed in roughly 24 patients and complete responses in 2; after a median follow-up of about 69 months, remission was maintained in approximately 14 patients and progression was observed in some 12. Samples at response were collected after a median of roughly 13 months of treatment, with a range of roughly 6 to 40 months. On average, each sample yielded 250,000 to 300,000 productive templates and 94,082 productive rearrangements. Of the 86 participants in the trial, about two dozen had longitudinal samples available. Cryopreserved peripheral blood mononuclear cells were collected before treatment, at response, and at either disease progression or sustained remission.

A MiSeq instrument was used for deep resolution sequencing, which targeted depths ranging from 1 in 1 million up to 1 in 200,000 T cells, with coverage averaging 10x for each clonotype. The immunoSEQ hsTCRB Kit was used to generate TCR beta libraries. The source study handled its data this way. ImmunoSEQ Data Assistant and ImmunoSEQ Analyzer were used for data analysis, and V, D and J genes were assigned according to IMGT definitions. Clonality was computed as one minus normalized Shannon entropy of productive rearrangement frequencies, ranging from 0 to 1. Only overrepresented clonotypes making up at least 0.05% of the repertoire of each patient were included in the public clonotype analysis. Fewer than 15 repertoires from age-matched healthy donors, obtained from immuneACCESS, served as clonality controls. Here the immuneACCESS table is served through TCRdb, limited to in-frame sequences with V and J called. Missing clones are a known gap in these copies; in checked studies unresolved V genes cover under half, and the rest lacks a known reason. That table gives V, J and clone size, and the DNA gave D and trimming. For this sample there are some 300,000 clones; roughly 85% appear just once. The top ten clones comprise over 5.5% of the sample.

Around 2 micrograms of genomic DNA were extracted from cryopreserved PBMCs for TCR beta library preparation. High-throughput TCR beta sequencing was performed on longitudinal blood samples from CLL patients receiving ibrutinib monotherapy. The patients took part in an open-label, single-center phase 2 trial of ibrutinib monotherapy. General findings and caveats noted by the study authors: Baseline clonality exceeded that of age-matched healthy donors and correlated strongly with circulating CD8+ T-cell counts. Clonality increased at ibrutinib response, stayed stable in sustained remission, and fell back toward baseline at progression. Sampling times were not matched between sustained-remission and progressing patients, and lymph node repertoires were not studied. Public clonotypes were rare and either contracted or stayed stable during treatment, and the rise in clonality at ibrutinib response reflected the expansion of private clonotypes.

Turning to this clone: The target of this receptor is not known. The input lacks base qualities; no much larger clone sits a single base away.

Relative to germline, V is 8 bases shorter and J is 0 bases shorter, with 23 bases between their ends. The CDR3 goes from the cysteine to the phenylalanine over 18 residues. The retained sequence is limited to the CDR3, 54 bases, with the frame set at the first base. According to the germline V gene, CDR1 reads WSHSY and CDR2 reads SAAADI. This receptor was identified in a human donor with chronic lymphocytic leukemia. This specimen consisted of PBMCs, obtained before ibrutinib treatment. The rearranged chain carries TRBV10-2 and TRBJ1-5, with an unclear D gene assignment. The nucleotide sequence reads as follows: TGCGCCAGCTCACTCCAACCTATGGACCAACTTAGCAATCAGCCCCAGCATTTT. Protein translation: CASSLQPMDQLSNQPQHF.